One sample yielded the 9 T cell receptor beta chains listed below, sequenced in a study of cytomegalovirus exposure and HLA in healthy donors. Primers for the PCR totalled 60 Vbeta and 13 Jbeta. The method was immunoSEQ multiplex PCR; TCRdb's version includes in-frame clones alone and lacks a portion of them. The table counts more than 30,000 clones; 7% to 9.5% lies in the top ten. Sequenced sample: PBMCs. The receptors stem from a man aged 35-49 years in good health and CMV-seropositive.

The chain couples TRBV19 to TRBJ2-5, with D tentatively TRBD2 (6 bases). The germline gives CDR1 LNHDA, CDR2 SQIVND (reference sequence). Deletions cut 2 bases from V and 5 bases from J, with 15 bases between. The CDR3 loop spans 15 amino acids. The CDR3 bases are TGTGCCAGTAGTATATCTAGACTAGTGGTGGAGACCCAGTACTTC. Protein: CASSISRLVVETQYF.

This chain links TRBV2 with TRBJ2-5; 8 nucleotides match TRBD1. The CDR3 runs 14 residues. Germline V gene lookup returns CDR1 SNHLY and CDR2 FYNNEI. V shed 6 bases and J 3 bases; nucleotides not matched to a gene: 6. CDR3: CASSRGQTEETQYF. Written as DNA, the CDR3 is TGTGCCAGCAGCAGGGGGCAGACTGAAGAGACCCAGTACTTC. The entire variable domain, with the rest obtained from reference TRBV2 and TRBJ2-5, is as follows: EPEVTQTPSHQVTQMGQEVILRCVPISNHLYFYWYRQILGQKVEFLVSFYNNEISEKSEIFDDQFSVERPDGSNFTLKIRSTKLEDSAMYFCASSRGQTEETQYFGPGTRLLVL.

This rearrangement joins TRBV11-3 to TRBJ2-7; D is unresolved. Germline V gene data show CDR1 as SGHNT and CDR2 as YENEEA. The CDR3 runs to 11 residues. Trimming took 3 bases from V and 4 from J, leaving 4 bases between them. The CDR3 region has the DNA TGTGCCAGCAGCTTTCGGTACGAGCAGTACTTC. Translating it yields CASSFRYEQYF. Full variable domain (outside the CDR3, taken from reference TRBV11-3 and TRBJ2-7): EAGVVQSPRYKIIEKKQPVAFWCNPISGHNTLYWYLQNLGQGPELLIRYENEEAVDDSQLPKDRFSAERLKGVDSTLKIQPAELGDSAVYLCASSFRYEQYFGPGTRLTVT.

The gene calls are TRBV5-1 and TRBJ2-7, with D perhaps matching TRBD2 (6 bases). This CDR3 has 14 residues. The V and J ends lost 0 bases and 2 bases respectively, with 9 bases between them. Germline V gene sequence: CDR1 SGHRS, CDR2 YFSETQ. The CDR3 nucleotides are TGCGCCAGCAGCTTGGGGGACTTTACCTACGAGCAGTACTTC. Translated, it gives CASSLGDFTYEQYF.

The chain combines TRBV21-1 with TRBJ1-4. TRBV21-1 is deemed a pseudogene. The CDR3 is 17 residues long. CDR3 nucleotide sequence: TGTGCCAGCAGCAAGGAGGTCTCGGGTCCAAAGGATGAAAAACTGTTTTTT. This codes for CASSKEVSGPKDEKLFF.

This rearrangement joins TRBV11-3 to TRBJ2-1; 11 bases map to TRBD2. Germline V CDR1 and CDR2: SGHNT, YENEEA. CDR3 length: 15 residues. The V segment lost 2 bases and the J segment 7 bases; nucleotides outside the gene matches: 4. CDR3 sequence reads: CASSLIAGGWNEQFF. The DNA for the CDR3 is TGTGCCAGCAGCTTAATAGCGGGAGGGTGGAATGAGCAGTTCTTC.

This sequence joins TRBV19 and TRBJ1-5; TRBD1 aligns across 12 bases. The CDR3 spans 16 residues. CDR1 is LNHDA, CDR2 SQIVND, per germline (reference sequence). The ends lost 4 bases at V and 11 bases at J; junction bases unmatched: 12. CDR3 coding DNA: TGTGCCAGTAGTACTAACAACCCGGGACAGGGGGCGGCCCAGCATTTT. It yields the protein CASSTNNPGQGAAQHF.

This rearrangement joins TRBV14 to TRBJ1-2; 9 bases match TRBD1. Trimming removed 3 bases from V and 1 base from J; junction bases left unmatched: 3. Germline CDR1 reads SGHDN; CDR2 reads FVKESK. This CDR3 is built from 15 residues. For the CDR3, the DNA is TGTGCCAGCAGCCAGGGGACAGGGTATAACTATGGCTACACCTTC. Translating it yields CASSQGTGYNYGYTF.

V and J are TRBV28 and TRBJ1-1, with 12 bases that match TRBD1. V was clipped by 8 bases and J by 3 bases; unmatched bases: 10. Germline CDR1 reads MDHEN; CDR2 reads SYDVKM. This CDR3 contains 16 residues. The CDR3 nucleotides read TGTGCCAGCGAGACCGGGACAGGGGGCGCGCACACTGAAGCTTTCTTT. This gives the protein CASETGTGGAHTEAFF. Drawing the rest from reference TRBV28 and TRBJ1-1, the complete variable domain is DVKVTQSSRYLVKRTGEKVFLECVQDMDHENMFWYRQDPGLGLRLIYFSYDVKMKEKGDIPEGYSVSREKKERFSLILESASTNQTSMYLCASETGTGGAHTEAFFGQGTRLTVV.